This record concerns one TCR beta chain sequence. The antigen remains unidentified. The PCR contained 60 Vbeta and 13 Jbeta primers. The protocol was immunoSEQ multiplex PCR, while the TCRdb copy is restricted to in-frame clones and leaves out a portion. The sample includes about 67,000 clones, approximately 75% of them seen just once. The germline gives CDR1 MNHNS, CDR2 SASEGT. CDR3 size: 13 residues. The ends were cut back, 1 base at V and 7 bases at J, with 10 bases in the middle. The record originates from a study of cytomegalovirus exposure and HLA in healthy donors. At the level of the study: An analysis done earlier identified 120 million or so unique TCR beta sequences from about 179 million T cells.

General observations from the study: Of the V segments, some could not be distinguished, including TRBV6-2 and TRBV6-3, and were excluded. Later analysis identified a missense DCLRE1C variant that was linked to TCR beta V- and J-gene trimming.

As for the donors, each was a healthy bone marrow donor. This sequence was found in a man aged 55 to 69 in good health and CMV-seropositive. The chain combines TRBV6-1 with TRBJ2-5; D possibly corresponds to TRBD1 (6 bases). The sequenced sample was PBMCs. CDR3 sequence (DNA): TGTGCCAGCAGTGAAGAGAACAGGGCGACCCAGTACTTC. Amino acids: CASSEENRATQYF.